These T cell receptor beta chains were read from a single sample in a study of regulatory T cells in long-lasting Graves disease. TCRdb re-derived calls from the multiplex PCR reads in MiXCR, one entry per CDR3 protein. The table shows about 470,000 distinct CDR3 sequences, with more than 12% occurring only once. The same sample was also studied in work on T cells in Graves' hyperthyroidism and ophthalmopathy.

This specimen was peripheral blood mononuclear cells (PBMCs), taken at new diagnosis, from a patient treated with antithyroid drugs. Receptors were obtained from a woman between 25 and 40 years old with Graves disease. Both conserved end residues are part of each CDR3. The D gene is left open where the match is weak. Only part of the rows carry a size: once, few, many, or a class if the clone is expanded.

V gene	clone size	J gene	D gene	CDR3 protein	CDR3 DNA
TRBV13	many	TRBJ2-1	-	CASSSPTGSPYNEQFF	TGTGCCAGCAGCTCCCCGACAGGATCACCCTACAATGAGCAGTTCTTC
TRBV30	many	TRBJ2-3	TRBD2	CAWRAGGPSDTQYF	TGTGCCTGGAGGGCGGGAGGCCCCTCAGATACGCAGTATTTT
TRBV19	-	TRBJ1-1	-	CASSISPGFEAFF	TGTGCCAGTAGTATTTCTCCGGGCTTCGAAGCTTTCTTT
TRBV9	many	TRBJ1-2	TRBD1	CASSVEGTGPSSNYGYTF	TGTGCCAGCAGCGTAGAAGGGACAGGGCCCTCTTCTAACTATGGCTACACCTTC
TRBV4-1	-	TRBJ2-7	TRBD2	CASSQAILAGVREQYF	TGCGCCAGCAGCCAAGCTATTCTAGCGGGAGTTAGGGAGCAGTACTTC
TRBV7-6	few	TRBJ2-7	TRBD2	CASSPRADQRESYEQYF	TGTGCCAGCAGCCCACGCGCAGATCAGCGGGAGTCGTACGAGCAGTACTTC
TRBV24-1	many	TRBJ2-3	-	CATSGAATSTDTQYF	TGTGCCACCAGCGGTGCCGCAACTAGCACAGATACGCAGTATTTT
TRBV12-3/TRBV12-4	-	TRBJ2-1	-	CASSRGSSNEQFF	TGTGCCAGCAGTAGAGGGAGTAGCAATGAGCAGTTCTTC
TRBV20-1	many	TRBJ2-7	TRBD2	CSARATSGAYEQYF	TGCAGTGCTAGGGCGACTAGCGGGGCCTACGAGCAGTACTTC
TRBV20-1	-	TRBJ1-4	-	CSAIQGQLRFF	TGCAGTGCTATTCAGGGCCAACTAAGATTTTTT
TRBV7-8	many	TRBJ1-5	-	CASSLDPRGQPQHF	TGTGCCAGCAGCTTAGACCCCAGGGGTCAGCCCCAGCATTTT
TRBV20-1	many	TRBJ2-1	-	CSAPTTSYNEQFF	TGCAGTGCTCCCACGACCTCCTACAATGAGCAGTTCTTC
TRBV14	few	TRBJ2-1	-	CASSQVGLRDHYNEQFF	TGTGCCAGCAGCCAAGTTGGCTTGAGGGACCACTACAATGAGCAGTTCTTC
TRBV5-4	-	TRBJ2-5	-	CASSFRDAKETQYF	TGTGCCAGCAGCTTCCGGGACGCCAAAGAGACCCAGTACTTC
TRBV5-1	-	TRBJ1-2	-	CASSPGRADYGYTF	TGCGCCAGCAGCCCTGGAAGGGCGGACTATGGCTACACCTTC
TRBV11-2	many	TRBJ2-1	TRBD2	CASSLRTSGRARSNEQFF	TGTGCCAGCAGCTTACGGACTAGCGGGAGGGCCCGTAGTAATGAGCAGTTCTTC
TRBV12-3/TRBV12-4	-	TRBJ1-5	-	CASSLIGARLGNQPQHF	TGTGCCAGCAGTTTAATCGGAGCTCGGTTGGGCAATCAGCCCCAGCATTTT
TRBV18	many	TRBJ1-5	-	CASSPQDSRQPQHF	TGTGCCAGCTCACCACAGGACAGTAGGCAGCCCCAGCATTTT
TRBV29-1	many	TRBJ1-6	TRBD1	CSVLTTGGSPLHF	TGCAGCGTGCTGACGACAGGGGGTTCACCCCTCCACTTT
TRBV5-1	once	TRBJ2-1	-	CASSLLAIDEQFF	TGCGCCAGCAGCTTGTTAGCTATAGATGAGCAGTTCTTC
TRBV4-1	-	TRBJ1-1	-	CASSQDSFTGAFF	TGCGCCAGCAGCCAAGACAGTTTTACCGGCGCTTTCTTT
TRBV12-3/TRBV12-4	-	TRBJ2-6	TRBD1	CASSSRQGAYGANVLTF	TGTGCCAGCAGTTCCAGACAGGGGGCGTACGGGGCCAACGTCCTGACTTTC
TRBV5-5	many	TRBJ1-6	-	CASSSRSTWGFYNSPLHF	TGTGCCAGCAGCTCCCGTTCCACCTGGGGTTTCTATAATTCACCCCTCCACTTT
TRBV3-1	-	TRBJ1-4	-	CASSQDLGGQTNEKLFF	TGTGCCAGCAGCCAAGATTTAGGCGGGCAGACTAATGAAAAACTGTTTTTT
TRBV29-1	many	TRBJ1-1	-	CSVEWGEEAFF	TGCAGCGTTGAATGGGGGGAGGAAGCTTTCTTT
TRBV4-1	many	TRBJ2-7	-	CASSQVWGGAGNEQYF	TGCGCCAGCAGCCAAGTTTGGGGGGGCGCGGGAAACGAGCAGTACTTC
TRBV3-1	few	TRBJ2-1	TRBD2	CASSLSSGRRNEQFF	TGTGCCAGCAGCCTATCTAGCGGGAGGAGGAATGAGCAGTTCTTC
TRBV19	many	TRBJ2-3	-	CASSISLAVTDTQYF	TGTGCCAGTAGTATCTCCCTTGCAGTCACAGATACGCAGTATTTT
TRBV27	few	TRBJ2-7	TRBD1	CASSLSIVGQGWDEQYF	TGTGCCAGCAGTTTATCGATTGTCGGACAGGGATGGGACGAGCAGTACTTC
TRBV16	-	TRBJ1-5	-	CASSQFVQPQHF	TGTGCCAGCAGCCAATTTGTTCAGCCCCAGCATTTT
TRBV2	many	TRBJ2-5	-	CASSRGLGETQYF	TGTGCCAGCAGCCGAGGACTGGGGGAGACCCAGTACTTC
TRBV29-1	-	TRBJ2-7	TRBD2	CSVGSGLAGDEQYF	TGCAGCGTTGGAAGCGGACTAGCGGGAGACGAGCAGTACTTC
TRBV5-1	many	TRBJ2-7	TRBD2	CASRLVGTSGYEQYF	TGCGCCAGCAGACTGGTAGGTACTAGCGGTTACGAGCAGTACTTC
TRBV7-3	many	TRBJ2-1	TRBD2	CASSSPGRDTGLAVNEQFF	TGTGCCAGCAGCTCCCCCGGGAGGGACACGGGACTAGCAGTCAATGAGCAGTTCTTC
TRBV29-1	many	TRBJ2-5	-	CSVEEGGTQTQYF	TGCAGCGTTGAGGAGGGGGGGACCCAGACCCAGTACTTC
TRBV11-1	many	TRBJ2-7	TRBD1	CASSHRDRILREQYF	TGTGCCAGCAGTCATCGGGACAGGATTCTCCGTGAGCAGTACTTC
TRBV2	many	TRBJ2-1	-	CASRRLRDSYNEQFF	TGTGCCAGCAGAAGACTACGAGACTCCTACAATGAGCAGTTCTTC
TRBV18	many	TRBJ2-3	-	CASSPPAGWGDTQYF	TGTGCCAGCTCACCACCCGCGGGATGGGGAGATACGCAGTATTTT
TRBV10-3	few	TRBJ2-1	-	CAISEALGKNEQFF	TGTGCCATCAGTGAGGCTCTGGGGAAAAATGAGCAGTTCTTC
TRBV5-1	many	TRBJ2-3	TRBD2	CASSFRLASSTDTQYF	TGTGCCAGCAGCTTCCGACTAGCGTCTAGCACAGATACGCAGTATTTT
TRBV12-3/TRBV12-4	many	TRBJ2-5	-	CASSFPGTQYF	TGTGCCAGCAGTTTCCCGGGGACCCAGTACTTC
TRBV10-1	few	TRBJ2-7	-	CASSDGPSSYEQYF	TGCGCCAGCAGTGATGGGCCTAGCTCCTACGAGCAGTACTTC
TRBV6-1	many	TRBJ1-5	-	CASSETYPLQPQHF	TGTGCCAGCAGTGAGACTTATCCCCTGCAGCCCCAGCATTTT
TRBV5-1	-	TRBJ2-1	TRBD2	CASSNPGGGNEQFF	TGTGCCAGCAGCAACCCCGGGGGGGGCAATGAGCAGTTCTTC
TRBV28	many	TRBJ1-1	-	CASSPGTGAFF	TGTGCCAGCAGTCCCGGAACCGGGGCTTTCTTT
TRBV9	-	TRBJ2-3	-	CASSVVSYTDTQYF	TGTGCCAGCAGCGTAGTCAGCTACACAGATACGCAGTATTTT
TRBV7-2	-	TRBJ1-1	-	CASSLEGITEAFF	TGTGCCAGCAGCTTAGAGGGAATCACTGAAGCTTTCTTT
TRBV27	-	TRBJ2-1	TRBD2	CASSPPSLASNNEQFF	TGTGCCAGCAGCCCCCCCTCACTAGCGAGTAACAATGAGCAGTTCTTC
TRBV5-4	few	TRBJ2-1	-	CASSLGKGGHNEQFF	TGTGCCAGCAGCTTAGGAAAAGGAGGACACAATGAGCAGTTCTTC
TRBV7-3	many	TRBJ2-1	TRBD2	CASSFDPSGHEQFF	TGTGCCAGCAGCTTTGATCCTAGCGGGCATGAGCAGTTCTTC
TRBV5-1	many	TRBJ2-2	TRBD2	CASALLTSANTGELFF	TGCGCCAGCGCACTCCTGACTAGCGCGAACACCGGGGAGCTGTTTTTT